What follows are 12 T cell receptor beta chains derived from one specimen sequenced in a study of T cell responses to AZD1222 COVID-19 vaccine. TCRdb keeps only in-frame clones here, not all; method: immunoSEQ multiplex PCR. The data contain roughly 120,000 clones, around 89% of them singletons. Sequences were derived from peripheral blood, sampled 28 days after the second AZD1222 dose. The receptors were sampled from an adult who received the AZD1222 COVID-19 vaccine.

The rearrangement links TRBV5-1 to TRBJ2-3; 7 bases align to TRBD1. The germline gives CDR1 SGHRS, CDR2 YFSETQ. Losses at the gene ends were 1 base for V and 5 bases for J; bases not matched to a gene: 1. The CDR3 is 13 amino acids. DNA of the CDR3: TGCGCCAGCAGCTTGACAGGGGAAGATACGCAGTATTTT. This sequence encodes CASSLTGEDTQYF.

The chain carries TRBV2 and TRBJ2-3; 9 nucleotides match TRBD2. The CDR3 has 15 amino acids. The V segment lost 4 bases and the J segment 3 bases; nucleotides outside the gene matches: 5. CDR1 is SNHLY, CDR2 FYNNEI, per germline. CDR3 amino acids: CASSGASGNTDTQYF. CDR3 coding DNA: TGTGCCAGCAGTGGCGCTAGCGGGAATACAGATACGCAGTATTTT.

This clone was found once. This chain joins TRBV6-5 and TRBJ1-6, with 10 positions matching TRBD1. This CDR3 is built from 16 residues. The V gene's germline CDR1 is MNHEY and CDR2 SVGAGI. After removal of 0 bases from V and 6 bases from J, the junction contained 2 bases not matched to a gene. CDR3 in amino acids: CASSYSGQGTNSPLHF. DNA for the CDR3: TGTGCCAGCAGTTACTCGGGACAGGGGACTAATTCACCCCTCCACTTT.

For the CDR3, the DNA is TGTGCCAGCAGCTCCGCAGTAGGTACGCAGTATTTT. Amino acid sequence: CASSSAVGTQYF. V and J are TRBV7-3 and TRBJ2-3; D call uncertain. The V end lost 4 bases, the J end lost 8 bases, and 10 bases lay between the germline ends. CDR3 length equals 12 residues. Germline loops: CDR1 SGHTA, CDR2 FQGTGA.

The CDR3 loop is CASSWTVGDTEAFF. CDR3 nucleotide sequence: TGTGCCAGCAGTTGGACAGTAGGTGACACTGAAGCTTTCTTT. The rearrangement joins TRBV28 to TRBJ1-1; D possibly corresponds to TRBD1 (6 bases). V lost 4 bases to trimming and J lost 3 bases, with 12 bases between them. CDR1 and CDR2 (germline): MDHEN, SYDVKM. The CDR3 covers 14 residues. The variable domain in full, completed from reference TRBV28 and TRBJ1-1, reads DVKVTQSSRYLVKRTGEKVFLECVQDMDHENMFWYRQDPGLGLRLIYFSYDVKMKEKGDIPEGYSVSREKKERFSLILESASTNQTSMYLCASSWTVGDTEAFFGQGTRLTVV.

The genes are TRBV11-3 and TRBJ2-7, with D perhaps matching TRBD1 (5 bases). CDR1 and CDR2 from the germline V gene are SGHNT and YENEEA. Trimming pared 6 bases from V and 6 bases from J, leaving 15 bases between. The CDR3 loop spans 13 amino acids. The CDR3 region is CASSTRVTVEQYF. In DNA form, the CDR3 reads TGTGCCAGCAGTACCAGGGTGACCGTCGAGCAGTACTTC.

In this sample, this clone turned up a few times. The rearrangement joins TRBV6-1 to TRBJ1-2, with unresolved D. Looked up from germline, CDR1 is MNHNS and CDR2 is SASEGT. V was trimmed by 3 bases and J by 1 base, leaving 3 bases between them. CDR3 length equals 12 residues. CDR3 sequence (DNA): TGTGCCAGCAGTGAGCTTAACTATGGCTACACCTTC. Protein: CASSELNYGYTF.

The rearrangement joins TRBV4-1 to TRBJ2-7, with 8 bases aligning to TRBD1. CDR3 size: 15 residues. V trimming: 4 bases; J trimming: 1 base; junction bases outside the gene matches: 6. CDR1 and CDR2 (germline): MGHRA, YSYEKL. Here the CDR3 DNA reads TGCGCCAGCAGCCCCCGGACAGGGTTTTCCTACGAGCAGTACTTC. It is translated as CASSPRTGFSYEQYF.

This CDR3 is CASSLWGGIAFF. For the CDR3, the DNA is TGTGCCAGCAGCCTCTGGGGAGGGATAGCTTTCTTT. This chain uses TRBV12-3 or TRBV12-4 with TRBJ1-1; D unclear. This CDR3 is built from 12 residues. Trimming removed 6 bases at V and 10 bases at J, with 15 bases between.

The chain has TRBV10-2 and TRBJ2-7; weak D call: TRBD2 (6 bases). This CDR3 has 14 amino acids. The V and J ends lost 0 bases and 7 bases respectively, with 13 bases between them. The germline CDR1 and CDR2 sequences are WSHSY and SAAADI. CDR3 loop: CASSESPTSGEQYF. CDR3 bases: TGCGCCAGCAGTGAGTCACCGACTAGTGGGGAGCAGTACTTC.

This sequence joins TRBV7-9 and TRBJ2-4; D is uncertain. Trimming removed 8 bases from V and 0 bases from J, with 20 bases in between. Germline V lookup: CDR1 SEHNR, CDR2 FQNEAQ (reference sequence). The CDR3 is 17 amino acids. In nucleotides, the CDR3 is TGTGCCAGCTCCTTTAGTGATAAGGTTCTAGCCAAAAACATTCAGTACTTC. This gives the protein CASSFSDKVLAKNIQYF.

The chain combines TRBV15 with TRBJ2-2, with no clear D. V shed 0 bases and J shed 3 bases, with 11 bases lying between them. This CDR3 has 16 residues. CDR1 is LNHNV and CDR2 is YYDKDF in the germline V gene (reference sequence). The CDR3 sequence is CATSRDHSRHTGELFF. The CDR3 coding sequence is TGTGCCACCAGCAGAGATCATTCCCGGCACACCGGGGAGCTGTTTTTT.